The text below deals with one TCR beta chain. The sample comes from a study of blood T cell repertoires in COVID-19. Study in general: Acute and convalescent COVID-19 samples came from the United States, Italy and Spain.

The protocol was immunoSEQ multiplex PCR, while the TCRdb copy is restricted to in-frame clones and leaves out a portion. The table has under 250,000 clones, 80% to 90% seen once; the top ten hold around 1.7%. CDR3 length equals 13 residues. The V and J ends lost 2 bases and 4 bases respectively, with 7 bases between them. CDR1 and CDR2 from the germline V gene are SGHDT and YYEEEE. The participants were between roughly 18 and 89 years old and came from 24 US areas. This sequence originates from a man in his forties who had recovered from COVID-19. The sample comprised PBMCs or T cells enriched from blood (not recorded which). V gene TRBV5-6 combines with J gene TRBJ1-3; the D gene is possibly TRBD1 (6 bases). CDR3 in amino acids: CASSFGQGNTIYF. In nucleotides, the CDR3 is TGTGCCAGCAGCTTCGGACAGGGAAACACCATATATTTT.